The 4 T cell receptor beta chains presented below share a single source sample, sequenced in a study of blood T cell repertoires in COVID-19. Measured with immunoSEQ multiplex PCR; TCRdb has only the in-frame clones, and not every one. In the table there are about 120,000 clones, approximately 71% of which are singletons. The sample was peripheral blood. These receptors all stem from a human donor in a cohort sampled during active COVID-19.

This clone was seen more than once but under ten times. The chain carries TRBV7-6 and TRBJ2-7; 8 bases are shared with TRBD1. This CDR3 contains 14 residues. Germline V gene sequence: CDR1 SGHVS, CDR2 FNYEAQ. The J segment lost 4 bases and the V segment lost 5 bases, leaving 7 bases of the junction unmatched. CDR3 protein: CASSPEDRAYEQYF. Written as DNA, the CDR3 is TGTGCCAGCAGCCCCGAGGACAGGGCGTACGAGCAGTACTTC.

The J gene is TRBJ1-2, the V gene TRBV30, with a possible D match to TRBD1 (5 bases). This CDR3 is 13 amino acids long. Between the trimmed V and J ends, which lost 2 bases and 4 bases, there was a span of 11 bases. Germline lookup yields CDR1 GTSNPN and CDR2 SVGIG (reference sequence). CDR3 coding DNA: TGTGCCTGGAGTACGGGGGGAGGCTATGGCTACACCTTC. As protein: CAWSTGGGYGYTF.

The chain joins TRBV6-5 to TRBJ2-7; the match to TRBD1 covers 10 bases. The CDR3 loop spans 13 amino acids. Germline V gene data show CDR1 as MNHEY and CDR2 as SVGAGI. J was trimmed by 0 bases and V by 8 bases; bases with no gene match: 1. CDR3 amino acids: CASGTGDSYEQYF. The CDR3 DNA reads TGTGCCAGCGGGACAGGGGACTCCTACGAGCAGTACTTC.

The chain is built from TRBV30 and TRBJ1-3, with TRBD1 matching over 8 bases. In germline, CDR1 is GTSNPN, CDR2 SVGIG (reference sequence). The CDR3 is made up of 15 amino acids. J was trimmed by 4 bases and V by 2 bases; bases with no gene match: 7. This chain's CDR3 is CAWSTPTGAGNTIYF. The CDR3 nucleotides are TGTGCCTGGAGTACTCCGACAGGGGCCGGAAACACCATATATTTT.